This TCR beta chain was recovered during a study of Ad26.COV2.S vaccination and SARS-CoV-2 variants. About the research overall: Ad26.COV2.S, an intramuscular injection, was given once or twice 56 days apart.

This clone was recorded once. The table came from immunoSEQ multiplex PCR; TCRdb's copy has only in-frame clones and leaves some out. The table records around 380,000 clones, roughly nine tenths of them present only once. Germline V gene data show CDR1 as LGHDT and CDR2 as YNNKEL (reference sequence). The V end was cut by 4 bases, the J end by 2 bases, with 7 bases between. This CDR3 is 13 amino acids long. Sample treatment: around 19 received Ad26.COV2.S at low or high dose, single or two shots; several received placebo; per-sample allocation not given. Collection of samples fell on day 63 after the first vaccine or placebo injection. Participants' vaccine, an Ad26 vector, delivered Wuhan-strain SARS-CoV-2 spike.

Sequenced here: peripheral blood, sampled in a trial of Ad26.COV2.S vaccine versus placebo. This chain links TRBV3-1 (or the pseudogene TRBV3-2) with TRBJ2-3, with D possibly matching TRBD2 (6 bases). This TCR was sampled from a person between 18 and 60 years old who received the Ad26.COV2.S COVID-19 vaccine or a placebo. This CDR3 is CASSPGLTDTQYF. The CDR3 DNA sequence: TGTGCCAGCAGCCCGGGACTCACAGATACGCAGTATTTT.